The clone carrying this T cell receptor beta chain was counted many times. Every patient underwent thyroid surgery untreated. The data are from a study of metastatic and nonmetastatic thyroid tumors. The CDR3 is 14 amino acids. V dropped 4 bases and J dropped 3; count of bases not matched to a gene: 6. Germline loops: CDR1 SGHAT, CDR2 FQDESV (reference sequence). TCRdb re-processed the PCR reads through MiXCR. Found here are about 39,000 clones, around a fifth of them singletons; the top ten hold approximately 16%. This clonotype originated in a female donor with papillary thyroid cancer or a benign thyroid nodule (not recorded which). Some clones in this sample may be carry-over from other donors' samples. The sample comprised blood. The chain joins TRBV11-1 to TRBJ2-7; 7 bases fit TRBD2. The CDR3 loop is CASSSGLESYEQYF. CDR3 coding DNA: TGTGCCAGCAGCTCCGGACTAGAAAGCTACGAGCAGTACTTC.